These 6 T cell receptor beta chains were all obtained from the same sample, sequenced in a study of control samples from healthy donors and cancer patients. Sequenced by immunoSEQ multiplex PCR; TCRdb stores in-frame clones only, minus some. The sample has 60,000 to 75,000 clones, approximately 89% seen once. Material for sequencing was PBMCs. The receptors derive from a man between 60 and 75 years old with colorectal cancer.

The chain carries TRBV7-9 and TRBJ1-2; TRBD1 matches 10 bases. The length of the CDR3 is 14 residues. Germline V gene sequence: CDR1 SEHNR, CDR2 FQNEAQ (reference sequence). V dropped 5 bases and J dropped 7; count of bases not matched to a gene: 7. The CDR3 loop is CASSEDRGRGGYTF. CDR3 in DNA: TGTGCCAGCAGCGAAGACAGGGGGCGGGGTGGCTACACCTTC.

This clone is a singleton in its sample. This chain uses TRBV6-5 with TRBJ1-6; tentatively, D is TRBD1 (5 bases). V gave up 5 bases and J gave up 5 bases, with 13 bases separating them. CDR3 length: 15 residues. CDR1 MNHEY and CDR2 SVGAGI come from the germline V gene. CDR3 sequence: CASSQQVGDNSPLHF. CDR3 sequence (DNA): TGTGCCAGCAGTCAACAGGTGGGAGATAATTCACCCCTCCACTTT.

The chain joins TRBV6-5 to TRBJ2-2; 9 bases match TRBD2. The CDR3 loop spans 14 amino acids. The ends lost 7 bases at V and 6 bases at J; junction bases unmatched: 6. Germline lookup yields CDR1 MNHEY and CDR2 SVGAGI. DNA of the CDR3: TGTGCCAGCATGGTAGCGGGGGCTTCCGGGGAGCTGTTTTTT. Translated, it gives CASMVAGASGELFF.

To note about this clone: Other DNA sequences in this sample translate to the same CDR3. The chain employs TRBV7-7 and TRBJ2-3; D gene unclear. The germline V gene has CDR1 SSHAT and CDR2 FNYEAQ (reference sequence). V lost 1 base to trimming and J lost 2 bases, with 10 bases between them. CDR3 length: 15 residues. The CDR3 DNA follows: TGTGCCAGCAGCTTAGGCTCTCTAGACACAGATACGCAGTATTTT. As protein: CASSLGSLDTDTQYF.

This chain joins TRBV18 and TRBJ1-5; D ambiguous. Germline V gives CDR1 KGHSH, CDR2 LQKENI. V was trimmed by 8 bases and J by 4 bases, leaving 9 bases between them. This CDR3 has 12 amino acids. CDR3 nucleotide sequence: TGTGCCAGCGGAGATCGAAATCAGCCCCAGCATTTT. The encoded protein is CASGDRNQPQHF.

V is TRBV7-2 and J is TRBJ2-1, with 8 bases identical to TRBD1. The CDR3 has 13 residues. The ends lost 0 bases at V and 8 bases at J; junction bases unmatched: 0. Germline values: CDR1 SGHTA, CDR2 FQGNSA. The DNA for the CDR3 is TGTGCCAGCAGCTTAGCCAGGGGGCATGAGCAGTTCTTC. It yields the protein CASSLARGHEQFF.